This T cell receptor beta chain is drawn from a study of OX40 agonist ivuxolimab in advanced cancers. Study context: Dose-escalation patients suffered from hepatocellular carcinoma, melanoma, renal cell or head and neck cancer.

The CDR3 is 13 amino acids. Germline V gives CDR1 KGHSH, CDR2 LQKENI. V was shortened by 0 bases and J by 7 bases, with 10 bases between the two germline ends. Only in-frame clones appear in the TCRdb table, and some are missing; sequencing was by immunoSEQ multiplex PCR. The sample shows some 58,000 clones, around 85% of them seen only once. The receptor was isolated from an adult with an advanced solid tumor such as melanoma, head and neck, liver or kidney cancer. This chain joins TRBV18 and TRBJ2-7; D remains unclear. The input for sequencing was CD4+ or CD8+ T cells sorted from blood, taken in a trial of the OX40 agonist ivuxolimab. CDR3 bases: TGTGCCAGCTCACCACCGTCTCTGTGGGAGCAGTACTTC. This encodes CASSPPSLWEQYF.